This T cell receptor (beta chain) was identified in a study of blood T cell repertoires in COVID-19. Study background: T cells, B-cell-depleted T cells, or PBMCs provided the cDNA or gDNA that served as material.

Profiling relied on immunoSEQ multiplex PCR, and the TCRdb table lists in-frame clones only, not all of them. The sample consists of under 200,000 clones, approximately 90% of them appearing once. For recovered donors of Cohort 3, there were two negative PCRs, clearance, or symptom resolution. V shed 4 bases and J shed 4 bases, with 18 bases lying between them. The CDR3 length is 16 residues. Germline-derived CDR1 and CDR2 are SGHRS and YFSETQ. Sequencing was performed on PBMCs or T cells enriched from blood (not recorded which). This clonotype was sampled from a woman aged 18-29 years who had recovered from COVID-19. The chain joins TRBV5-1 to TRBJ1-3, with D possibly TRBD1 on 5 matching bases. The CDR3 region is CASSRSGGWDGNTIYF. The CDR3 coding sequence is TGCGCCAGCAGCCGGAGTGGAGGGTGGGACGGAAACACCATATATTTT.